The T cell receptor (beta chain) described here comes from a study of blood T cell repertoires in COVID-19. Whole-study context: Acute-phase and convalescent COVID-19 samples originated in the United States, Italy and Spain. Sources were T cells, B-cell-depleted T cells, or PBMCs; the material itself was cDNA or gDNA.

V trimming: 0 bases; J trimming: 1 base; junction bases outside the gene matches: 9. There are 18 residues in the CDR3. Germline CDR1 and CDR2: SGDLS and YYNGEE. In the original analysis: Reference gene primer amplification in the assay estimated nucleated cell counts. The table came from immunoSEQ multiplex PCR; TCRdb's copy has only in-frame clones and leaves some out. The DNA was the basis for D and trimming; V, J and clone size are from that table. Among some 260,000 clones listed, 65% to 85% were seen once. The chain has TRBV9 and TRBJ2-1, with 8 bases that match TRBD2. The source material was peripheral blood. The clonotype originates from a woman in her 40s with active or convalescent COVID-19. This chain's CDR3 is CASSVEAGGMWSYNEQFF. The CDR3 region has the DNA TGTGCCAGCAGCGTAGAGGCGGGGGGCATGTGGTCCTACAATGAGCAGTTCTTC. Based on the CDR3 plus reference TRBV9 and TRBJ2-1, the full variable domain is DSGVTQTPKHLITATGQRVTLRCSPRSGDLSVYWYQQSLDQGLQFLIQYYNGEERAKGNILERFSAQQFPDLHSELNLSSLELGDSALYFCASSVEAGGMWSYNEQFFGPGTRLTVL.